Included here is one TCR beta chain sequence, with context. Priming of first-strand cDNA relied on TRAV- and TRBV-specific primers (covering alpha and beta chains). The authors amplified TCRs for approximately 20 PCR cycles with a constant-region primer and a V-primer adapter. TCRdb recomputed calls from the reads with MiXCR, one row per CDR3 protein. In the table there are more than 15,000 distinct CDR3 sequences, about two thirds of which are singletons. The data derive from a study of low-dose radiotherapy and immunotherapy resistance in tumors. Germline CDR1 and CDR2: SGHVS and FQNEAQ. This CDR3 is built from 15 residues. Trimming took 0 bases from V and 4 from J, leaving 11 bases between them.

This sequence originates from a human donor with advanced metastatic prostate, ovarian, gallbladder or colorectal cancer (not recorded which). This table probably holds off-target reads from a library built for another chain. The genes are TRBV7-8 and TRBJ2-3, with D possibly being TRBD1 (6 bases). DNA for the CDR3: TGTGCCAGCAGCTTAGCGAGTACAGGGCCAGATACGCAGTATTTT. This sequence encodes CASSLASTGPDTQYF.